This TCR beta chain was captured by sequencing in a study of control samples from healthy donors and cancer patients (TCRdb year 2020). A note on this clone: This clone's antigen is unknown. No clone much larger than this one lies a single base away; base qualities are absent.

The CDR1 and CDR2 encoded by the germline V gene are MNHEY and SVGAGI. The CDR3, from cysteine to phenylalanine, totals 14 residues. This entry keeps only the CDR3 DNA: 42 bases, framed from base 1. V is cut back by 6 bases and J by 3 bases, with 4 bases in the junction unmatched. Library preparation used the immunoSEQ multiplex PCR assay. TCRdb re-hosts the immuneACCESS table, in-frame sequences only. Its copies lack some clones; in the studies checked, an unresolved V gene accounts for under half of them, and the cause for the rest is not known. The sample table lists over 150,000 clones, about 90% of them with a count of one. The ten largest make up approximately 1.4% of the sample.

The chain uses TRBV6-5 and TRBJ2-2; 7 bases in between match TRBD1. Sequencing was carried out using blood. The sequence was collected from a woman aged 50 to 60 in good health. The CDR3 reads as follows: CASSLDRDTGELFF. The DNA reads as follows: TGTGCCAGCAGCCTTGACAGGGACACCGGGGAGCTGTTTTTT.